A single sample gave rise to the 3 T cell receptor beta chains below, sequenced in a study of T cell changes during pregnancy in multiple sclerosis. Method: immunoSEQ multiplex PCR; TCRdb's copy keeps in-frame clones and lacks some. The table records about 98,000 clones, about 90% of them present only once. Here the sequenced sample was peripheral blood, taken after pregnancy. These receptor sequences come from a female donor in good health, enrolled as a control in a pregnancy study.

The rearrangement joins TRBV7-9 to TRBJ2-2, with TRBD2 identical over 11 bases. The CDR3 has 16 residues. Germline-derived CDR1 and CDR2 are SEHNR and FQNEAQ (reference sequence). V was clipped by 5 bases and J by 4 bases; unmatched bases: 6. CDR3 protein: CASSDPGLAVTGELFF. CDR3 nucleotide sequence: TGTGCCAGCAGCGACCCGGGACTAGCGGTCACCGGGGAGCTGTTTTTT. The full variable domain, in which reference TRBV7-9 and TRBJ2-2 provide the parts outside the CDR3, is DTGVSQNPRHKITKRGQNVTFRCDPISEHNRLYWYRQTLGQGPEFLTYFQNEAQLEKSRLLSDRFSAERPKGSFSTLEIQRTEQGDSAMYLCASSDPGLAVTGELFFGEGSRLTVL.

The chain uses TRBV4-1 and TRBJ1-2; 9 positions agree with TRBD1. CDR1 and CDR2 (germline): MGHRA, YSYEKL. The CDR3 has 18 residues. J was trimmed by 0 bases and V by 0 bases; bases with no gene match: 8. The CDR3 nucleotides read TGCGCCAGCAGCCAAGATGAGGGACAGGGCCTCTCTAACTATGGCTACACCTTC. Amino acids: CASSQDEGQGLSNYGYTF.

J is TRBJ2-3 and V is TRBV15, with TRBD2 matching 7 bases. Germline loops: CDR1 LNHNV, CDR2 YYDKDF (reference sequence). V shed 3 bases, J shed 0 bases, and the junction held 9 bases outside the gene matches. The length of the CDR3 is 17 residues. CDR3 bases: TGTGCCACCAGCAGCCTTATGAGAGCGGGGAGCACAGATACGCAGTATTTT. Protein product: CATSSLMRAGSTDTQYF.